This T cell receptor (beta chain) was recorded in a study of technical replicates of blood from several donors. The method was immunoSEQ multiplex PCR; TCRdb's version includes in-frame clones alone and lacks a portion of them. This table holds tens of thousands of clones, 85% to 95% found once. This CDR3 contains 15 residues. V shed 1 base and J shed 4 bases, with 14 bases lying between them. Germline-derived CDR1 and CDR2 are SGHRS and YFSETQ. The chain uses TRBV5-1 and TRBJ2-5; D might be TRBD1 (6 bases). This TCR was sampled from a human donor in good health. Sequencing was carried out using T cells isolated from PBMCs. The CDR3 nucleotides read TGCGCCAGCAGCTTGAATGGGGGCGACTTAGAGACCCAGTACTTC. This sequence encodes CASSLNGGDLETQYF.